The clone carrying this TCR beta chain was recorded at least ten times. These data belong to a study of T cell repertoires in cytomegalovirus infection. Whole-study context: Public signatures in TCR beta pointed to CMV infection and matching HLA type.

TCRdb re-called the reads through MiXCR, storing one row per CDR3 protein. The top ten clones hold 4% to 5.5% of a sample with approximately 76,000 distinct CDR3 sequences, more than 3.5% of them seen once. The CDR3 loop spans 20 amino acids. CDR1 and CDR2 from the germline V gene are SGHTA and FQGNSA. With V trimmed by 1 base and J by 0 bases, 14 bases remained unmatched. V gene TRBV7-2 combines with J gene TRBJ1-3, with 8 bases fitting TRBD1. The specimen sequenced was PBMCs. The TCR sequence derives from a human donor in good health (CMV status not recorded). Some clones in this sample may be carry-over from other donors' samples. The CDR3 DNA follows: TGTGCCAGCAGCTTAGGTTGGACAGGGACTAACTCTTTCTCTGGAAACACCATATATTTT. Translating it yields CASSLGWTGTNSFSGNTIYF.